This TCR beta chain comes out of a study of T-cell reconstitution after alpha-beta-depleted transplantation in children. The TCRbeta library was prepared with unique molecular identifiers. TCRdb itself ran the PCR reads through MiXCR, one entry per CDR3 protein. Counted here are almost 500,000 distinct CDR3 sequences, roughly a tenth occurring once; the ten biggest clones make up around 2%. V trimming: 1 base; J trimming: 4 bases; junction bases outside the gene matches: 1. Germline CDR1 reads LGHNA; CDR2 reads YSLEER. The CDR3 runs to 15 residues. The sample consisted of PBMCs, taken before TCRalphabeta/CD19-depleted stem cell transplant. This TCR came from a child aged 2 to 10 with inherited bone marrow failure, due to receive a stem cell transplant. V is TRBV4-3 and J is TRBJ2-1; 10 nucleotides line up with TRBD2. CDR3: CASSQGAGGYNEQFF. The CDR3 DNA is TGCGCCAGCAGCCAAGGAGCGGGAGGGTACAATGAGCAGTTCTTC.